The sequence of this TCR beta chain was determined in a study of response to subunit inactivated influenza vaccine. Overall study findings and caveats: Authors suggested each seasonal influenza vaccination recruits few new T cells.

TCRdb itself ran the RT-PCR reads through MiXCR, one entry per CDR3 protein. In the table there are hundreds of thousands of distinct CDR3 sequences, 14% of which are singletons. This clonotype was found a few times. Its antigen remains unidentified. The TCR comes from a man aged 50-59 years who received an inactivated influenza vaccine. Sequenced material: PBMCs from blood, taken 14 days before vaccination.

The CDR3 DNA reads TGTGCCAGCAGTCCCGACGCTCGGCATTCACCCCTCCACTTT. Translation gives CASSPDARHSPLHF. The chain is built from TRBV27 and TRBJ1-6; D is undetermined. Germline CDR1 reads MNHEY; CDR2 reads SMNVEV (reference sequence). Trimming removed 5 bases from V and 8 bases from J, with 13 bases in between. The CDR3 runs to 14 residues.